This passage covers 21 T cell receptor beta chains from one sample sequenced in a study of PD-1 blockade in classical Hodgkin lymphoma. Some clones are missing from TCRdb's copy, which holds only in-frame ones; the method was immunoSEQ multiplex PCR. This table holds about 26,000 clones, 67% found once. Brentuximab vedotin exposure varied, and every patient relapsed after autologous stem cell transplantation. This specimen consisted of peripheral blood mononuclear cells (PBMCs), obtained before the second cycle of nivolumab. The receptors shown here come from a human donor with classical Hodgkin lymphoma.

This clone turned up a few times. V is TRBV7-8 and J is TRBJ1-1; D uncertain. This CDR3 has 13 residues. Trimming pared 4 bases from V and 4 bases from J, leaving 10 bases between. CDR1 and CDR2 (germline): SGHVS, FQNEAQ. The CDR3 region has the DNA TGTGCCAGCAGCTACTGGACGGGCACTGAAGCTTTCTTT. Residues: CASSYWTGTEAFF.

This chain's CDR3 is CASSRDRPDTGELFF. The CDR3 bases are TGCGCCAGCAGTAGGGACAGACCGGACACCGGGGAGCTGTTTTTT. The rearrangement links TRBV10-1 to TRBJ2-2; 7 bases map to TRBD1. Trimming removed 5 bases from V and 3 bases from J; junction bases left unmatched: 6. CDR3 length equals 15 residues. Per the germline V gene, CDR1 is WNHNN and CDR2 is SYGVQD (reference sequence).

Of note for this clone: This may arise from a read error, as a much more abundant clone is one base away. The chain recombines TRBV5-1 with TRBJ2-2; D is unclear. The CDR3 is 13 amino acids. Germline V gene data show CDR1 as SGHRS and CDR2 as YFSETQ. CDR3 in amino acids: CANSFTSDGELFF. CDR3 bases: TGCGCCAACAGCTTTACCTCGGACGGGGAGCTGTTTTTT.

This clone was recorded a few times. V and J are TRBV10-1 and TRBJ2-3; 11 nucleotides agree with TRBD2. There are 16 residues in the CDR3. Germline values: CDR1 WNHNN, CDR2 SYGVQD (reference sequence). Unmatched junction bases numbered 2, after V lost 0 bases and J lost 3 bases. For the CDR3, the DNA is TGCGCCAGCAGTGAGTCGCTAGCGGGGGGTACAGATACGCAGTATTTT. Protein sequence: CASSESLAGGTDTQYF.

The chain uses TRBV4-3 and TRBJ1-5; D remains unclear. CDR3 length: 13 amino acids. Germline CDR1 reads LGHNA; CDR2 reads YSLEER. V was pared by 0 bases and J by 7 bases, with 7 bases between. The CDR3 is CASSQDRIQPQHF. CDR3 in DNA: TGCGCCAGCAGCCAAGATCGGATCCAGCCCCAGCATTTT.

This clone was counted a single time. The chain links TRBV7-9 to TRBJ1-3; D is unclear. Trimming cost V 6 bases and J 2 bases, with 20 bases left between them. The CDR3 spans 17 residues. The germline V gene encodes CDR1 SEHNR and CDR2 FQNEAQ (reference sequence). The CDR3 here is CASRQEEGYVAGNTIYF. CDR3 DNA sequence: TGTGCCAGCAGACAAGAGGAGGGATACGTGGCTGGAAACACCATATATTTT.

The chain couples TRBV6-1 to TRBJ1-5; D not resolved. CDR3 length: 17 amino acids. CDR1 is MNHNS, CDR2 SASEGT, per germline. Trimming left V 0 bases short and J 0 bases short, with 12 bases between. This CDR3 is CASSEAPSRISNQPQHF. Written as DNA, the CDR3 is TGTGCCAGCAGTGAAGCGCCTTCCAGAATTAGCAATCAGCCCCAGCATTTT.

This clone was counted a few times. Other DNA sequences in this sample translate to the same CDR3. The V call is TRBV6-5, the J call TRBJ2-1, with TRBD1 identical over 7 bases. Per the germline V gene, CDR1 is MNHEY and CDR2 is SVGAGI. With 2 bases clipped from V and 7 bases from J, the junction kept 5 bases outside the gene matches. The CDR3 extends over 14 amino acids. CDR3 sequence (DNA): TGTGCCAGCAGTTACGCCGGGACAGTAAATGAGCAGTTCTTC. This codes for CASSYAGTVNEQFF.

This chain joins TRBV9 and TRBJ2-3; 7 nucleotides match TRBD1. The V segment lost 0 bases and the J segment 5 bases; nucleotides outside the gene matches: 6. The CDR3 has 15 residues. The V gene's germline CDR1 is SGDLS and CDR2 YYNGEE. The CDR3 here is CASSVEGAQGDTQYF. CDR3 in DNA: TGTGCCAGCAGCGTAGAGGGGGCGCAGGGAGATACGCAGTATTTT.

V gene TRBV28 combines with J gene TRBJ1-5, with 8 bases fitting TRBD1. CDR3 length equals 14 residues. The germline V gene encodes CDR1 MDHEN and CDR2 SYDVKM. The junction had 6 bases not matched to a gene; V was cut back by 5 bases and J by 6 bases. The CDR3 reads CASSPGTGFQPQHF. The CDR3 bases are TGTGCCAGCAGTCCCGGGACAGGTTTTCAGCCCCAGCATTTT. The complete variable domain, with remaining parts taken from reference TRBV28 and TRBJ1-5, reads DVKVTQSSRYLVKRTGEKVFLECVQDMDHENMFWYRQDPGLGLRLIYFSYDVKMKEKGDIPEGYSVSREKKERFSLILESASTNQTSMYLCASSPGTGFQPQHFGDGTRLSIL.

The chain carries TRBV6-1 and TRBJ2-5, with D possibly being TRBD2 (5 bases). Germline loops: CDR1 MNHNS, CDR2 SASEGT. The CDR3 extends over 13 amino acids. Trimming took off 5 bases at V and 4 bases at J, with 11 bases between the two ends. In DNA form, the CDR3 reads TGTGCCAGCAGTCCCACCGAGGGAGAGACCCAGTACTTC. Its translation: CASSPTEGETQYF.

The chain has TRBV6-6 and TRBJ1-2; D unresolved. CDR1 MNHNY and CDR2 SVGAGI come from the germline V gene (reference sequence). The germline V and J ends were trimmed by 1 base and 7 bases, with 7 bases remaining between them. This CDR3 spans 12 amino acids. This chain's CDR3 is CASSYFGSGYTF. In DNA, the CDR3 is TGTGCCAGCAGTTACTTCGGTAGTGGCTACACCTTC.

The chain has TRBV11-3 and TRBJ2-3, with D unclear. The germline V gene encodes CDR1 SGHNT and CDR2 YENEEA. CDR3 length equals 14 residues. With 1 base removed from V and 2 bases from J, the gap between germline ends came to 7 bases. The CDR3 DNA reads as TGTGCCAGCAGCTTAGGTGGTGCCACAGATACGCAGTATTTT. Protein: CASSLGGATDTQYF.

The V gene is TRBV28, the J gene TRBJ2-7; 7 nucleotides align to TRBD1. Trimming took 6 bases from V and 0 from J; bases not matched to a gene: 5. Germline V CDR1 and CDR2: MDHEN, SYDVKM. The CDR3 runs 14 residues. CDR3 DNA sequence: TGTGCCAGCAGACCGACAGGGACCTCCTACGAGCAGTACTTC. This translates into CASRPTGTSYEQYF.

This CDR3 reads CAWSRGTYNEQFF. CDR3 nucleotides: TGTGCCTGGAGTCGCGGTACCTACAATGAGCAGTTCTTC. This chain connects TRBV30 to TRBJ2-1, with unresolved D. CDR3 length: 13 residues. CDR1 is GTSNPN and CDR2 is SVGIG in the germline V gene (reference sequence). V lost 2 bases and J lost 2, with 7 bases in between.

The CDR3 DNA follows: TGTGCCAGCAACCTCGACGCGAGGGCCCTCTATGGCTACACCTTC. Residues: CASNLDARALYGYTF. The V and J genes are TRBV7-7 and TRBJ1-2; no clear D gene. Trimming left V 7 bases short and J 4 bases short, with 19 bases between. This CDR3 has 15 amino acids. Germline assignment: CDR1 SSHAT and CDR2 FNYEAQ (reference sequence). The full variable domain, in which reference TRBV7-7 and TRBJ1-2 provide the parts outside the CDR3, is GAGVSQSPRYKVTKRGQDVTLRCDPISSHATLYWYQQALGQGPEFLTYFNYEAQPDKSGLPSDRFSAERPEGSISTLTIQRTEQRDSAMYRCASNLDARALYGYTFGSGTRLTVV.

This rearrangement joins TRBV2 to TRBJ2-4; 7 bases agree with TRBD1. The CDR3 totals 13 residues. CDR1 is SNHLY and CDR2 is FYNNEI in the germline V gene. Unmatched junction bases numbered 2, after V lost 1 base and J lost 8 bases. The CDR3 reads CASSEETGDIQYF. As DNA, the CDR3 is TGTGCCAGCAGTGAAGAAACAGGGGACATTCAGTACTTC.

V is TRBV19 and J is TRBJ2-7; the match to TRBD1 covers 9 bases. The CDR3 is 17 amino acids. The trim removed 3 bases at V and 4 bases at J, leaving 13 bases unmatched. Germline V gene data show CDR1 as LNHDA and CDR2 as SQIVND (reference sequence). CDR3 in DNA: TGTGCCAGTAGTATGCTCCCCCCGGGACAGGGAGGGTACGAGCAGTACTTC. It yields the protein CASSMLPPGQGGYEQYF.

The V call is TRBV7-9, the J call TRBJ2-7; 9 bases align to TRBD1. J gave up 5 bases and V 0 bases, and 11 bases lay outside the gene matches. The CDR3 sequence is 17 residues long. Germline values: CDR1 SEHNR, CDR2 FQNEAQ (reference sequence). As DNA, the CDR3 is TGTGCCAGCAGCTTAGCGGGAAGGGGGACAGGGTTCGACGAGCAGTACTTC. It translates to CASSLAGRGTGFDEQYF.

The chain carries TRBV7-6 and TRBJ2-1; 11 bases fit TRBD2. The CDR3 extends over 15 amino acids. Losses at the gene ends were 5 bases for V and 9 bases for J; bases not matched to a gene: 9. Germline loops: CDR1 SGHVS, CDR2 FNYEAQ. In DNA, the CDR3 is TGTGCCAGCAGCCTAAATAGCGGGAGGGCGGGTGAGCAGTTCTTC. Protein: CASSLNSGRAGEQFF.

The V and J genes are TRBV5-6 and TRBJ1-3, with D possibly TRBD1 on 6 matching bases. V was pared by 6 bases and J by 0 bases, with 16 bases between. The CDR3 sequence is 16 residues long. Germline CDR1 SGHDT, CDR2 YYEEEE. The CDR3 DNA is TGTGCCAGCACCTACAGGGTTTCTCTCTCTGGAAACACCATATATTTT. Amino acid sequence: CASTYRVSLSGNTIYF. Variable domain in full (rest from reference TRBV5-6 and TRBJ1-3): DAGVTQSPTHLIKTRGQQVTLRCSPKSGHDTVSWYQQALGQGPQFIFQYYEEEERQRGNFPDRFSGHQFPNYSSELNVNALLLGDSALYLCASTYRVSLSGNTIYFGEGSWLTVV.